This T cell receptor (beta chain) was recovered during a study of cytomegalovirus exposure and HLA in healthy donors. About the study: Of all 400 or so donors who were genotyped, about 84% belonged to the Caucasian-associated ancestry cluster. The study's findings and limits: It was taken for granted in presence/absence analyses that sequencing depth across donors was roughly uniform. TCR beta sequences reportedly predicted most subjects' HLA-A and HLA-B alleles accurately.

This clone occurred once. Its antigen is unknown. The primer mix had 60 Vbeta and 13 Jbeta primers. Clones were sequenced by immunoSEQ multiplex PCR, and TCRdb holds only the in-frame ones, with some missing. Of about 210,000 clones listed, roughly 82% are singletons. The V and J ends lost 2 bases and 7 bases, in that order; junction bases with no gene match: 10. CDR1 and CDR2 (germline): SGHRS, YFSETQ. This CDR3 has 15 amino acids. The origin of this receptor is a man aged 35-49 years in good health and CMV-seropositive. The V and J genes are TRBV5-1 and TRBJ1-2, with 8 bases that match TRBD1. Sequencing was done on a sample of PBMCs. The CDR3 loop is CASSLIQGGLSGYTF. DNA of the CDR3: TGCGCCAGCAGCTTAATACAGGGGGGATTGAGTGGCTACACCTTC.